The rows below give T cell receptor beta chains drawn from one sample of a study of CD8 T cells in Susac syndrome. MiXCR was run by TCRdb on the immunoSEQ multiplex PCR reads, yielding one entry per CDR3 protein. Of some 170,000 distinct CDR3 sequences detected, approximately 92% appear once; the ten largest clones hold roughly 0.13%. Material for sequencing was CD4+ T cells from PBMCs. The receptor set was obtained from a human donor in good health. The CDR3 runs from the conserved cysteine through the conserved F or W. Each record gives: V gene, J gene, D gene, clone size, CDR3 protein, CDR3 DNA. The D gene is left open where the match is weak. Some rows mark clone size as missing; the rest say once, few, many or name a class of expanded clone.

>TRBV12-5|TRBJ2-4|NA|NA
CASGDGVKGKNIQYF
TGTGCTAGTGGGGACGGAGTAAAGGGCAAAAACATTCAGTACTTC
>TRBV29-1|TRBJ1-1|TRBD1|NA
CSVAPRQGGYTEAFF
TGCAGCGTTGCCCCCCGGCAGGGGGGTTACACTGAAGCTTTCTTT
>TRBV6-6|TRBJ1-2|NA|NA
CASNPLGGEYGYTF
TGTGCCAGCAATCCACTCGGGGGGGAATATGGCTACACCTTC
>TRBV5-1|TRBJ2-3|NA|NA
CASSLQGILTDTQYF
TGCGCCAGCAGCTTGCAGGGGATTCTCACAGATACGCAGTATTTT
>TRBV3-1|TRBJ1-1|TRBD1|NA
CASSQLQGSTEAFF
TGTGCCAGCAGCCAGCTACAGGGGTCCACGGAAGCTTTCTTT
>TRBV25-1|TRBJ2-3|NA|few
CASRRDTDTQYF
TGTGCCAGCAGGCGGGACACCGATACGCAGTATTTT
>TRBV10-3|TRBJ1-2|TRBD1|NA
CAIRPWTGHRYGYTF
TGTGCCATCAGGCCCTGGACAGGGCATCGGTATGGCTACACCTTC
>TRBV7-9|TRBJ2-3|TRBD1|NA
CASSLAVGQGITDTQYF
TGTGCCAGCAGCTTAGCTGTCGGACAGGGGATCACAGATACGCAGTATTTT
>TRBV5-1|TRBJ2-2|TRBD1|NA
CASSSGQGHRELFF
TGCGCCAGCAGCTCAGGACAGGGCCACCGGGAGCTGTTTTTT
>TRBV30|TRBJ2-6|NA|NA
CAWKGFQGEAGANVLTF
TGTGCCTGGAAGGGCTTTCAGGGGGAGGCTGGGGCCAACGTCCTGACTTTC
>TRBV3-1|TRBJ2-2|NA|NA
CASSQDHFASNTGELFF
TGTGCCAGCAGCCAAGATCATTTCGCGTCAAACACCGGGGAGCTGTTTTTT
>TRBV20-1|TRBJ1-4|NA|NA
CSGAGFNEKLFF
TGCAGTGGTGCAGGATTTAATGAAAAACTGTTTTTT
>TRBV4-1|TRBJ1-1|NA|NA
CASSLGQEASF
TGCGCCAGCAGCCTCGGACAAGAAGCTTCCTTT
>TRBV5-1|TRBJ1-2|NA|NA
CASSLDSSGTLYGYTF
TGCGCCAGCAGCTTGGACAGTTCCGGGACTCTCTATGGCTACACCTTC
>TRBV2|TRBJ1-5|TRBD1|NA
CASRGTGGNQPQHF
TGTGCCAGCAGAGGGACAGGGGGCAATCAGCCCCAGCATTTT
>TRBV4-2|TRBJ2-2|NA|once
CASSQEYSTGELFF
TGTGCCAGCAGCCAAGAGTATAGCACCGGGGAGCTGTTTTTT
>TRBV20-1|TRBJ2-5|NA|NA
CSARDRVGLETQYF
TGCAGTGCTAGAGATCGGGTGGGATTGGAGACCCAGTACTTC
>TRBV6-1|TRBJ2-5|TRBD2|once
CASSESLAGVETQYF
TGTGCCAGCAGTGAAAGTCTAGCGGGCGTAGAGACCCAGTACTTC
>TRBV30|TRBJ1-3|NA|NA
CAWSAPRQAGGNTIYF
TGTGCCTGGAGTGCCCCCCGGCAGGCCGGAGGAAACACCATATATTTT
>TRBV12-3/TRBV12-4|TRBJ1-1|NA|NA
CATRENTEAFF
TGTGCCACCCGGGAGAACACTGAAGCTTTCTTT
>TRBV3-1|TRBJ1-3|NA|NA
CASSQLPEDYTIYF
TGTGCCAGCAGCCAACTCCCGGAGGACTACACCATATATTTT
>TRBV4-2|TRBJ2-5|NA|once
CASSQVGGGRSLGQETQYF
TGTGCCAGCAGCCAAGTAGGCGGGGGCCGCAGTCTTGGGCAAGAGACCCAGTACTTC
>TRBV7-2|TRBJ1-2|NA|NA
CASSSSGRDYGYTF
TGTGCCAGCAGCTCGAGCGGTCGAGACTATGGCTACACCTTC
>TRBV29-1|TRBJ2-5|TRBD2|NA
CSVDGSTSGGTQYF
TGCAGCGTTGACGGATCGACTAGCGGAGGGACCCAGTACTTC
>TRBV27|TRBJ2-3|TRBD1|NA
CASSPTGGGVVGTQYF
TGTGCCAGCAGCCCGACAGGGGGCGGCGTCGTCGGTACGCAGTATTTT
>TRBV12-5|TRBJ1-1|NA|NA
CARSRENTEAFF
TGTGCTAGGTCCCGGGAGAACACTGAAGCTTTCTTT
>TRBV20-1|TRBJ1-2|TRBD1|NA
CSAAGTGSGYTF
TGCAGTGCTGCCGGGACAGGGTCCGGCTACACCTTC
>TRBV20-1|TRBJ2-1|NA|NA
CSADDGLVEGEQFF
TGCAGTGCGGATGACGGACTTGTCGAGGGTGAGCAGTTCTTC
>TRBV5-1|TRBJ1-5|TRBD1|NA
CASRKTGENHQPQHF
TGCGCCAGCAGAAAAACAGGGGAGAATCATCAGCCCCAGCATTTT
>TRBV18|TRBJ1-2|NA|NA
CASSPPGTGTVYGGYTF
TGTGCCAGCTCACCCCCCGGGACGGGAACAGTCTATGGTGGCTACACCTTC
>TRBV11-1|TRBJ2-7|TRBD1|NA
CASSFPGQGREQYF
TGTGCCAGCAGCTTCCCGGGACAGGGGCGAGAGCAGTACTTC
>TRBV23-1|TRBJ1-1|NA|NA
CASISGQLKIEAFF
TGCGCCAGCATTTCCGGACAGCTTAAGATTGAAGCTTTCTTT
>TRBV2|TRBJ2-2|NA|once
CASRVARDTGELFF
TGTGCCAGCAGGGTGGCTCGGGACACCGGGGAGCTGTTTTTT
>TRBV20-1|TRBJ2-7|NA|NA
CSAQKGGPWGEQYF
TGCAGTGCTCAAAAGGGGGGCCCCTGGGGCGAGCAGTACTTC
>TRBV5-1|TRBJ2-3|NA|NA
CASSLEWDTQYF
TGCGCCAGCAGCTTGGAGTGGGATACGCAGTATTTT
>TRBV20-1|TRBJ2-5|NA|few
CSARGLQETQYF
TGCAGTGCTAGAGGTCTTCAAGAGACCCAGTACTTC
>TRBV5-4|TRBJ1-4|TRBD1|NA
CASSWGTGGAKLFF
TGTGCCAGCAGCTGGGGGACAGGGGGAGCAAAACTGTTTTTT
>TRBV6-2/TRBV6-3|TRBJ1-1|NA|NA
CASSYGARAGNTEAFF
TGTGCCAGCAGTTACGGGGCCAGGGCGGGAAACACTGAAGCTTTCTTT
>TRBV7-9|TRBJ2-7|NA|NA
CASSLQNEQYF
TGTGCCAGCAGCTTACAGAACGAGCAGTACTTC
>TRBV6-1|TRBJ1-2|TRBD1|NA
CASSPRDRGYGYTF
TGTGCCAGCAGTCCCCGCGACAGGGGGTATGGCTACACCTTC
>TRBV3-1|TRBJ2-2|NA|NA
CASSQVLYTGELFF
TGTGCCAGCAGCCAAGTTCTGTACACCGGGGAGCTGTTTTTT
>TRBV5-6|TRBJ2-3|NA|NA
CASSLEVTQYF
TGTGCCAGCAGCTTGGAGGTTACGCAGTATTTT
>TRBV19|TRBJ1-1|NA|NA
CASSPRVSNTEAFF
TGTGCCAGTAGTCCCAGGGTCTCGAACACTGAAGCTTTCTTT
>TRBV15|TRBJ1-1|NA|NA
CATSRDRGAAEAFF
TGTGCCACCAGCAGAGATCGGGGGGCCGCTGAAGCTTTCTTT
>TRBV7-9|TRBJ1-1|NA|NA
CASSLERNTEAFF
TGTGCCAGCAGCTTGGAGAGGAACACTGAAGCTTTCTTT
>TRBV6-1|TRBJ1-5|NA|NA
CASSWEGGNQPQHF
TGTGCCAGCAGTTGGGAGGGAGGCAATCAGCCCCAGCATTTT
>TRBV18|TRBJ2-7|NA|NA
CASSLDPEGEQYF
TGTGCCAGCTCACTAGACCCGGAGGGCGAGCAGTACTTC
>TRBV5-4|TRBJ1-1|NA|once
CASSFSRDNTEAFF
TGTGCCAGCAGCTTTTCCAGGGATAACACTGAAGCTTTCTTT
>TRBV18|TRBJ1-1|NA|NA
CASSPRPEGNTEAFF
TGTGCCAGCTCACCACGGCCGGAGGGGAACACTGAAGCTTTCTTT
>TRBV19|TRBJ1-1|NA|NA
CASSIWSTNTEAFF
TGTGCCAGTAGTATATGGAGTACAAACACTGAAGCTTTCTTT
>TRBV12-3/TRBV12-4|TRBJ2-2|TRBD1|NA
CASSQGTGWAGELFF
TGTGCCAGCAGTCAGGGGACAGGTTGGGCCGGGGAGCTGTTTTTT
>TRBV5-1|TRBJ1-2|TRBD1|NA
CASSEDRGRDGYTF
TGCGCCAGCAGCGAGGACAGGGGGCGGGATGGCTACACCTTC
>TRBV27|TRBJ1-6|TRBD1|NA
CASRRGTGNVSPLHF
TGTGCCAGCAGACGCGGGACAGGGAACGTTTCACCCCTCCACTTT
>TRBV18|TRBJ1-1|NA|NA
CASSPPYTEAFF
TGTGCCAGCTCACCACCGTACACTGAAGCTTTCTTT
>TRBV11-2|TRBJ1-2|TRBD1|NA
CASSQNGQDYGYTF
TGTGCCAGCAGCCAAAATGGACAGGACTATGGCTACACCTTC
>TRBV30|TRBJ2-2|NA|NA
CAWMKWDTGELFF
TGTGCCTGGATGAAGTGGGACACCGGGGAGCTGTTTTTT
>TRBV7-9|TRBJ1-2|NA|NA
CASSYATDYGYTF
TGTGCCAGCAGCTATGCGACAGACTATGGCTACACCTTC
>TRBV20-1|TRBJ2-7|NA|NA
CSARDLLGEQYF
TGCAGTGCTCGGGACCTCCTGGGCGAGCAGTACTTC
>TRBV20-1|TRBJ1-5|TRBD1|NA
CSARAQGGGSGPQHF
TGCAGTGCTAGAGCCCAGGGAGGGGGCTCGGGGCCCCAGCATTTT